Sequencing of this TCR beta chain was carried out in a study of CD8+ T cells in alopecia areata. Study-wide background: It was 6 to 18 months of tofacitinib, and then there were 6 months off drug.

Investigators isolated RNA and reverse transcribed it into cDNA to act as the sequencing template. Libraries were prepared by immunoSEQ multiplex PCR; TCRdb keeps only in-frame clonotypes and omits some of them. Among about 100,000 clones listed, roughly 56% were seen once. As to treatment: oral pan-JAK inhibitor, 5-10 mg twice daily. The sequencing here drew on CD8+ T cells sorted from blood, taken between weeks 55 and 65, from a patient treated with tofacitinib. The receptor's source is a human donor with alopecia areata.

The CDR3 here is CASSSGGLEQFF. CDR3 sequence (DNA): TGTGCCAGTAGTTCAGGGGGCTTAGAGCAGTTCTTC. J is TRBJ2-1 and V is TRBV19, with 8 bases matching TRBD1. Germline-derived CDR1 and CDR2 are LNHDA and SQIVND (reference sequence). CDR3 size: 12 residues. Trimming at V came to 5 bases and at J to 10 bases, leaving 4 bases not matched to a gene.